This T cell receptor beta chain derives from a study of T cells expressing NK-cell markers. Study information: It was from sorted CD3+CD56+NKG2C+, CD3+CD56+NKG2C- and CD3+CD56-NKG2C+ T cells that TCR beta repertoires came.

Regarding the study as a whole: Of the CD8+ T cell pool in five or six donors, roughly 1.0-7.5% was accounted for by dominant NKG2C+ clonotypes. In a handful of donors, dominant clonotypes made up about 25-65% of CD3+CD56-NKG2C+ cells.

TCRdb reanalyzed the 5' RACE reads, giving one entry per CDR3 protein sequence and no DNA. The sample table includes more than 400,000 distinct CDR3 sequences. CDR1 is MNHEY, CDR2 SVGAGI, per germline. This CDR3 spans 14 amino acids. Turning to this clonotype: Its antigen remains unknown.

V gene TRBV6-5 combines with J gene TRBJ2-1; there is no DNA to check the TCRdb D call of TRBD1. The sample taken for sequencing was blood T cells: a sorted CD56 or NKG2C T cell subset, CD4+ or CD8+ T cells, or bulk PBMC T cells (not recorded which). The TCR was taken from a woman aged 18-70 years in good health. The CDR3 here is CASSYSHQGDEQFF.